This TCR beta chain was profiled in a study of cytomegalovirus exposure and HLA in healthy donors (dated 2017 in TCRdb). In the study overall: An earlier analysis of 550 to 700 of the donors reported about 290 Gb of sequence data and around 110 million unique TCR beta sequences from 150 million to 200 million T cells. Among under 450 genotyped donors of the cohort, an average of approximately 240,000 unique TCR beta nucleotide sequences were sequenced per donor, 15% to 20% of them non-productive. The number of typed donors differed by locus: about 620-640 for A, B, C, DRB1 and DQB1; 500 to 550 for DQA1; approximately 600 for DPA1; and 450 to 480 for DPB1. The T cell repertoires of some 700 subjects were profiled by immunosequencing and related to cytomegalovirus serostatus. Alongside the repertoire data, information on donor age, sex, ethnicity and CMV serostatus was compiled. Roughly 5 DR-DQ haplotypes were handled as single units for association and clustering because linkage in the cohort was strong. Rather than using new phenotypic data, the later analysis identified candidate immune exposures from TCR beta sequences and from how often those sequences occurred across donors. HLA typing included class I and class II loci at four-digit resolution. The study aimed to test whether cataloging public T cell receptors could reveal signatures of past pathogen exposure. Among the approximately 430 genotyped donors, approximately 81% belonged to the genetic ancestry cluster associated with self-reported Caucasian donors. A later analysis re-examined previously published TCR beta repertoires from more than 550 donors and added high-resolution HLA genotyping to investigate patterns of TCR occurrence. Besides the first cohort of some 670 subjects, a separate validation cohort made up of 120 or so different subjects was used. A later genetic analysis used genome-wide SNP genotypes for 398 of the 666 donors, treating that subset as a discovery cohort. An earlier analysis of several hundred of the donors applied high-throughput TCR beta sequencing to assess whether each TCR beta V gene segment acted as functional or pseudogenic. To predict cytomegalovirus infection status, the study combined high-throughput TCR immunosequencing, statistical association of individual TCRs with disease status, and machine learning. All discovery cohort repertoires had been generated on a single sequencing platform. An early release that covered about 640 HLA-typed donors contained around 300 gigabases of sequencing data and 65 million to 100 million unique TCR sequences. Study-wide findings and limitations: According to a later analysis, most CMV-associated TCR beta chains appeared to be HLA-restricted, and the HLA associations seemed to be driven largely by CMV exposure. The cohort was sequenced for TCR beta chains only, and without alpha or paired-chain data the features that could be detected were limited. CMV serostatus was the only immune exposure information available for the cohort. Presence/absence analyses assumed roughly uniform sequencing depth across donors, an assumption that may not hold. Across donors, most TCR sequences were observed very rarely, whereas some public TCRs were present in many individuals. Specific HLA alleles were associated with more than 15,000 TCR beta sequences at a false discovery rate of 0.05 in a later analysis. In a later analysis, TCR association rates were found to vary across HLA loci, with the most associated TCRs seen for DRB1 alleles and the fewest for HLA-C alleles. A later genetic analysis associated a missense DCLRE1C variant with V-gene and J-gene trimming of TCR beta chains, and an independent cohort replicated the association. In vitro tests confirmed that a few of the cytomegalovirus-associated TCR beta chains recognize cytomegalovirus antigens. An earlier analysis of 587 of the donors showed that most TCR beta V segments appeared in productive rearrangements either about 87% or about 30% of the time, which broadly matched IMGT annotations. According to a later analysis, parvovirus B19, influenza, CMV and Epstein-Barr virus appeared linked to several top co-occurrence clusters. A further reported finding was that TCR beta sequences accurately predicted the HLA-A and HLA-B alleles for most subjects in the first cohort. Because HLA typing was missing for some donors at each locus, association tests included only the typed subset. A cluster of highly shared sequence variants was judged likely to represent a technical artifact of the sequencing pipeline. The earlier analysis of some 560 of the donors excluded some 15 rarely observed V segments, including chromosome 9 orphons, because counts were too low. Assigning TCR associations to individual alleles was difficult when HLA alleles, especially DR and DQ, strongly co-occurred. A later genetic analysis reported fewer N-insertions in productive TCRs among donors in an Asian-associated ancestry cluster than the approximately 700-donor mean. In a later analysis, HLA-associated TCR beta chains were found to be more clonally expanded and to have lower generation probabilities than equally common non-associated chains. Linkage disequilibrium might explain the correlated functional status among segregating V segments, but an unknown experimental factor could not be excluded. The study gave a list of about 170 TCR beta chains associated with cytomegalovirus. Cytomegalovirus status was reported to be diagnosed by the classifier with high specificity and sensitivity in both the original and validation cohorts. The authors suggested that the approach could potentially be generalized to other disease states and immunological phenotypes.

To note about this clone: Its antigen is not yet known. Base-call qualities are not available, and no considerably larger clone is one nucleotide away.

Libraries were built with the immunoSEQ multiplex PCR assay. For the multiplex PCR, a mixture combining 60 forward primers for TCR Vbeta segments and 13 reverse primers for TCR Jbeta segments was used. Amplification of the CDR3 region of rearranged TCR beta genes was performed with a multiplex PCR assay on genomic DNA. Amplified TCR beta libraries were sequenced as 87-base-pair reads on the Illumina HiSeq System. Regarding the original processing steps: A later analysis counted tens of millions of unique TCR beta chains across the 550 to 700 repertoires, and around 12 million of these chains were shared by at least two donors. A nearest-neighbor algorithm error-corrected the raw reads and collapsed the reads into unique sequences, merging closely related sequences to remove PCR and sequencing errors. CDR3 sequences were aligned to IMGT reference sequences to assign V, D and J gene segments. Each retained sequence needed at least a six-nucleotide match to both a V gene segment and a J gene segment. A rearrangement counted as productive if the CDR3 had no stop codons and remained in frame with V and J, and every other rearrangement counted as non-productive. Following IMGT convention, CDR3 was defined as the stretch from the second conserved V-encoded cysteine to the conserved J-encoded phenylalanine. In an earlier analysis of around 540 of the donors, sequences lacking an unambiguous match to a single V gene segment were excluded. An earlier analysis of 587 of the donors called V segments functional above 56.7% productive rearrangements and segregating when the between-donor standard deviation exceeded 5%. A statistical classification framework was built to diagnose cytomegalovirus status from the catalog of TCR beta chain sequences. In a later analysis, TCR nucleotide sequences were compared against IMGT/GENE-DB human TR gene sequences so that V and J genes could be assigned. In a later analysis, CDR3 sequences and most-parsimonious VDJ recombination scenarios were assigned using the TCRdist pipeline. In a later analysis, each TCR beta chain was defined by its CDR3 amino acid sequence together with its V-gene family, and reads without a unique V-gene family were excluded. As a way to deal with suspected cross-contamination and a sequencing artifact, a later analysis dropped 592 nucleotide sequences that were highly shared and had low generation probability. In a later analysis, a clonal expansion index for each public chain was calculated from normalized within-repertoire ranks of inferred template counts. A later analysis computed generation probabilities with a VDJ recombination model fitted to out-of-frame rearrangements, and checked the results against IGoR. Hypergeometric tests were used in a later analysis to score TCR-TCR, TCR-HLA and TCR-CMV co-occurrence, with a repertoire-size bias correction applied to the TCR pairs. To estimate false discovery rates, a later analysis permuted the HLA or CMV assignments 20 times. In a later analysis, co-occurring TCRs were grouped with DBSCAN, and TCRdist sequence similarity was added when clustering was performed within HLA-allele-positive subsets. Repertoires with fewer than 30,000 or more than 120,000 public chains were left out of co-occurrence clustering, as were about 5 repertoires with anomalous nucleotide sharing. TCRdb took over this immuneACCESS table, retaining in-frame rearrangements with V and J assigned. Such tables are incomplete; in checked studies, under half of the missing clones stem from an unresolved V gene, and the remainder is unexplained. V and J calls and clone size come straight from that table; D and trimming were deduced from the DNA. The sample table lists 110,000 to 150,000 clones, 60% to 75% of them with a count of one. The top ten clones comprise over 6.5% of the sample.

The cohort consisted of hundreds of healthy bone marrow donors. All cohort members were sampled while nominally healthy, although unrecorded immune exposures were likely present. The donor tested CMV seronegative, placing the donor among the 350 or so seronegative members of the cohort. Each donor provided a peripheral blood sample, and peripheral blood mononuclear cells were used for TCR beta sequencing. The Qiagen DNeasy Blood Extraction Kit was used to extract genomic DNA from the blood cell samples. This receptor was identified in a man aged 25 to 40 in good health and CMV-seronegative. The specimen sequenced was PBMCs.

The nucleotides read TGCGCCAGCAGCGTTCAGGGGAGCTCCTACAATGAGCAGTTCTTC. This gives the protein CASSVQGSSYNEQFF. Recombination connected TRBV5-1 to TRBJ2-1, and TRBD1 may be the D gene, going by 6 matching bases. The germline V gene provides CDR1 SGHRS and CDR2 YFSETQ. A distance of 11 bases separates the germline ends of V and J, which lose 4 bases and 0 bases respectively. The CDR3 goes from the cysteine to the phenylalanine over 15 residues. Only the CDR3 portion is preserved as DNA: 45 bases, with reading frame beginning at the first base.